This T cell receptor (beta chain) was profiled in a study (dated by TCRdb to between 2011 and 2013). The sample holds many counts of this clonotype. The antigen it binds to is not known. No base-level quality is on record; no much larger clone is a single base apart. For sequencing, an Illumina Genome Analyzer IIx was employed. TCRdb passed the public sequencing reads through fastp at Q25 and MiXCR, retaining productive beta sequences. Entries that share a CDR3 protein sequence are merged under the most common genes and DNA. Counted in this sample were about 15,000 distinct CDR3 sequences; about 35% of them appeared once. 16% of the sample is held by the ten biggest clonotypes. The CDR1 and CDR2 encoded by the germline V gene are LGHNA and YNFKEQ. The CDR3 holds 15 amino acids from the cysteine to the phenylalanine. Of the read, only the CDR3 DNA is kept; its 45 bases are in frame from base 1. V was cut back by 3 bases and J by 2 bases, leaving a gap of 13 bases between them.

The source is a human donor. Sequenced: blood. The chain is assembled from TRBV4-2 and TRBJ1-1, with the D gene too uncertain to name. The DNA is as follows: TGTGCCAGCAGCCACCACGACGGGATTAACACTGAAGCTTTCTTT. It specifies CASSHHDGINTEAFF.